This T cell receptor beta chain was identified during a study of cytomegalovirus exposure and HLA in healthy donors. Findings of the study overall: Analysis was performed later, and it showed HLA-associated TCR beta chains to be more clonally expanded than equally common others. The authors excluded some V segments, including TRBV6-2 and TRBV6-3, as indistinguishable. With further analysis later on, most CMV-associated TCR beta chains appeared HLA-restricted.

Primers included in the PCR were 60 Vbeta and 13 Jbeta primers. Here immunoSEQ multiplex PCR was the method, and the copy in TCRdb shows in-frame clones only, minus some. The table lists fewer than 250,000 clones, approximately 68% of them singletons. Concerning this clone: Its antigen is as yet unknown.

The CDR3 loop spans 16 amino acids. Germline V gene lookup returns CDR1 MGHRA and CDR2 YSYEKL. Trimming cost V 3 bases and J 4 bases; bases outside gene matches: 11. The origin of this receptor is a woman aged 25 to 45 in good health and CMV-seronegative. The sequencing input was PBMCs. J is TRBJ2-5 and V is TRBV4-1, with TRBD1 matching 7 bases. Here the CDR3 reads CASSQERKGAPETQYF. CDR3 bases: TGCGCCAGCAGCCAGGAGAGAAAGGGGGCTCCAGAGACCCAGTACTTC.